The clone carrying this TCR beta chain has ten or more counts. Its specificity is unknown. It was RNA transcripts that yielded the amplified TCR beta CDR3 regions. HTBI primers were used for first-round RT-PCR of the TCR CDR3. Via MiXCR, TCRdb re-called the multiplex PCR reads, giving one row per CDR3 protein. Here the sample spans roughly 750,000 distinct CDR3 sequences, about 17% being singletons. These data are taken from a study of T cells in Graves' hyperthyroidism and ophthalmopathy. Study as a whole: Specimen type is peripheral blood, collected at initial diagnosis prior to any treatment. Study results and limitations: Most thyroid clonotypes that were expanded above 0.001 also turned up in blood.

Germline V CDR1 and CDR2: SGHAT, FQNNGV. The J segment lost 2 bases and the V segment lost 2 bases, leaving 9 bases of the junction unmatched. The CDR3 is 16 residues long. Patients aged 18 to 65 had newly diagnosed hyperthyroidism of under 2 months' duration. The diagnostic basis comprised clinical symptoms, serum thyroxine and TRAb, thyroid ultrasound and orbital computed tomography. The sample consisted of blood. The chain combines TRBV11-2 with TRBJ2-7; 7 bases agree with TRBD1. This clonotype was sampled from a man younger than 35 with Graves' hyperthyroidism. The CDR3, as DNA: TGTGCCAGCAGCTTACGGACAGGCTCACCCCCCTACGAGCAGTACTTC. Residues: CASSLRTGSPPYEQYF.